Below, 30 T cell receptor beta chains from the same sample are listed, as sequenced in a study of Graves' ophthalmopathy and Graves' hyperthyroidism listed by TCRdb under 2018. These reads were obtained on an Illumina HiSeq 2000. For repertoire sequencing, the TCR beta CDR3 regions were amplified from RNA transcripts. A first-round RT-PCR used HTBI primers with the Qiagen OneStep RT-PCR kit, followed by a second-round multiplex PCR, size selection and purification. Using fastp at Q25 and MiXCR, TCRdb reprocessed the public reads and kept productive beta chains. Rows merge per CDR3 protein into single entries with the most common DNA and genes. This sample lists about 1.2 million distinct CDR3 sequences; about 35% were detected once. The ten most abundant clones make up around 10% of the sample. Sequenced material: peripheral blood or thyroid tissue (not recorded which). Receptors originate from an adult man with Graves' hyperthyroidism.

This clonotype was seen more than once but under ten times. J is TRBJ2-5 and V is TRBV9; D may correspond to TRBD1 or TRBD2 (5 bases each). The V end was cut by 6 bases, the J end by 1 base, with 16 bases between. The germline V gene has CDR1 SGDLS and CDR2 YYNGEE. This CDR3 is 15 amino acids long. CDR3 sequence reads: CASNRVGTVQETQYF. In DNA form, the CDR3 reads TGTGCCAGCAATCGAGTGGGGACCGTCCAAGAGACCCAGTACTTC.

Notes on this clonotype: Just one base apart from a much larger clone, this may be a read error. V is TRBV12-3 or TRBV12-4 and J is TRBJ2-2; D possibly matches TRBD1 or TRBD2 (5 bases each). The CDR3 consists of 14 residues. The CDR3 region has the DNA TGTGCCAGCAGTTTAGCGGGGACCACCGGGGAGCTGTCTTTT. This gives the protein CASSLAGTTGELSF.

This clonotype was seen a handful of times. The genes are TRBV30 and TRBJ2-5; D call uncertain. CDR1 and CDR2 from the germline V gene are GTSNPN and SVGIG (reference sequence). V lost 0 bases to trimming and J lost 6 bases, with 11 bases between them. CDR3 length: 13 amino acids. As DNA, the CDR3 is TGTGCCTGGAGTGTACTCGGCGTAAAGACCCAGTACTTC. This sequence encodes CAWSVLGVKTQYF.

The chain links TRBV29-1 to TRBJ1-4; a weak D match, TRBD1 (5 bases). CDR3 size: 14 residues. Germline lookup yields CDR1 SQVTM and CDR2 ANQGSEA. V was pared by 3 bases and J by 8 bases, with 16 bases between. CDR3 in amino acids: CSVEVGEGWEKLFF. CDR3 in DNA: TGCAGCGTTGAGGTGGGGGAGGGATGGGAAAAACTGTTTTTT.

On this clonotype: A much larger clone lies a single base off, so this may be a read error. The rearrangement links TRBV7-3 to TRBJ2-7, with D maybe TRBD1 (6 bases). The ends were cut back, 7 bases at V and 2 bases at J, with 15 bases in the middle. Germline values: CDR1 SGHTA, CDR2 FQGTGA. The CDR3 extends over 14 amino acids. The CDR3 protein is CASTLTGKPYEQYF. CDR3 DNA: TGTGCCAGCACTCTAACAGGGAAACCCTACGAGCAGTACTTC.

In regard to this clonotype: A read error is possible here, since a much larger clone lies one base away. The chain uses TRBV5-1 and TRBJ2-5; TRBD1 might be the D (6 bases). CDR1 is SGHRS, CDR2 YFSETQ, per germline. CDR3 length: 13 residues. CDR3 DNA sequence: TGCGCCAGCAGCTTGATGACAGGAGAGACCCAGTCCTTC. Its protein is CASSLMTGETQSF.

As for this clonotype: A read error may be the cause here, since a much bigger clone is one base away. The CDR3 DNA reads TGTGCCAGCAGCGTAGGTGGAAGGATCGGGATCGATTCACCCCTCCACTTT. Translation gives CASSVGGRIGIDSPLHF. The chain recombines TRBV9 with TRBJ1-6; no clear D gene. The germline CDR1 and CDR2 sequences are SGDLS and YYNGEE. The CDR3 covers 17 residues. Trimming took 0 bases from V and 8 from J, leaving 18 bases between them.

Many counts were recorded for this clonotype. This sequence joins TRBV2 and TRBJ2-2; unclear D gene. The CDR3 has 12 amino acids. Germline V gene lookup returns CDR1 SNHLY and CDR2 FYNNEI. Trimming cost V 8 bases and J 5 bases, with 9 bases left between them. The CDR3 DNA sequence: TGTGCCAGCTCAAGGGATACCGGGGAGCTGTTTTTT. Translating gives CASSRDTGELFF.

The chain links TRBV2 to TRBJ1-3, with unresolved D. The CDR3 contains 11 residues. Germline lookup yields CDR1 SNHLY and CDR2 FYNNEI. Trimming pared 7 bases from V and 7 bases from J, leaving 8 bases between. CDR3 coding DNA: TGTGCCAGCACCTTAGCGAACACCATATATTTT. Translation: CASTLANTIYF.

This clonotype was seen more than once but under ten times. The chain joins TRBV12-3 or TRBV12-4 to TRBJ2-5; D not certain. The CDR3 is 17 residues long. Trimming removed 5 bases from V and 1 base from J, with 20 bases in between. The CDR3 loop reads CASSPGLGIRGQETQYF. The CDR3 DNA reads as TGTGCCAGCAGTCCAGGCTTGGGAATAAGAGGCCAAGAGACCCAGTACTTC.

This clonotype was recorded only once. The chain has TRBV12-3 or TRBV12-4 and TRBJ2-5; 13 nucleotides line up with TRBD2. V was pared by 5 bases and J by 5 bases, with 2 bases of the junction left unmatched. This CDR3 contains 14 residues. CDR3 sequence: CASSGTSGAETQYF. CDR3 coding DNA: TGTGCCAGCAGTGGGACTAGCGGGGCTGAGACCCAGTACTTC.

This clonotype was counted once. The chain recombines TRBV10-3 with TRBJ1-5; 7 nucleotides agree with TRBD1. Germline V lookup: CDR1 ENHRY, CDR2 SYGVKD. J gave up 7 bases and V 5 bases, and 5 bases lay outside the gene matches. CDR3 length: 13 residues. In nucleotides, the CDR3 is TGTGCCATCAGTACAGGGGTTGGGCAGCCCCAGCATTTT. Encoded protein: CAISTGVGQPQHF.

This clonotype was recorded at least ten times. The genes are TRBV24-1 and TRBJ2-6; the D gene is possibly TRBD1 (6 bases). The ends were cut back, 5 bases at V and 2 bases at J, with 15 bases in the middle. The CDR3 consists of 17 residues. Germline CDR1 KGHDR, CDR2 SFDVKD. CDR3 DNA: TGTGCCACCAGTGTGGAAGGGGGTTCTACTGGGGCCAACGTCCTGACTTTC. This codes for CATSVEGGSTGANVLTF.

This clonotype was seen at least ten times. The V gene is TRBV20-1, the J gene TRBJ2-7; a possible D gene is TRBD2 (5 bases). This CDR3 is built from 12 residues. V was shortened by 6 bases and J by 2 bases, with 11 bases between the two germline ends. Germline V CDR1 and CDR2: DFQATT, SNEGSKA (reference sequence). In nucleotides, the CDR3 is TGCAGTGCCCTTCGAGGGCCCTACGAGCAGTACTTC. This codes for CSALRGPYEQYF.

The chain employs TRBV29-1 and TRBJ2-5; D is perhaps TRBD2 (6 bases). Germline-derived CDR1 and CDR2 are SQVTM and ANQGSEA. Trimming stripped 7 bases from V and 0 bases from J, with 15 bases between. The CDR3 spans 14 residues. The CDR3 sequence is CSAKPREYQETQYF. DNA for the CDR3: TGCAGCGCCAAACCACGGGAGTACCAAGAGACCCAGTACTTC.

This clonotype occurred many times. The genes are TRBV29-1 and TRBJ1-2; D perhaps matches TRBD1 (5 bases). Trimming cost V 4 bases and J 4 bases, with 13 bases left between them. This CDR3 is built from 13 residues. CDR1 and CDR2 from the germline V gene are SQVTM and ANQGSEA. CDR3 region: CSVVGVTSYGYTF. The DNA for the CDR3 is TGCAGCGTTGTAGGGGTTACGTCCTATGGCTACACCTTC.

The V call is TRBV7-6, the J call TRBJ1-1, with TRBD1 identical over 7 bases. CDR1 and CDR2 (germline): SGHVS, FNYEAQ. CDR3 size: 15 residues. With V trimmed by 1 base and J by 2 bases, 4 bases remained unmatched. The CDR3 nucleotides read TGTGCCAGCAGCTTAGAGGCAGGGGGAAACACTGAAGCTTTCTTT. As protein: CASSLEAGGNTEAFF.

The chain links TRBV19 to TRBJ2-2; D possibly corresponds to TRBD1 (5 bases). The CDR3 length is 14 residues. Germline lookup yields CDR1 LNHDA and CDR2 SQIVND (reference sequence). V lost 2 bases to trimming and J lost 6 bases, with 10 bases between them. CDR3 loop: CASSIPRQPGELFF. For the CDR3, the DNA is TGTGCCAGTAGTATACCTAGACAGCCCGGGGAGCTGTTTTTT.

This clonotype was seen ten or more times. J is TRBJ1-5 and V is TRBV7-9; D is unresolved. V shed 6 bases and J shed 3 bases, with 9 bases lying between them. This CDR3 comprises 13 residues. CDR1 and CDR2 from the germline V gene are SEHNR and FQNEAQ (reference sequence). The CDR3 reads CASSSGYNQPQHF. The CDR3 nucleotides read TGTGCCAGCAGTTCAGGCTACAATCAGCCCCAGCATTTT.

CDR3 bases: TGTGCCACCAGGTCGGGGGCTGGCGTGGGCGGCGGTGGCTACACCTTC. This encodes CATRSGAGVGGGGYTF. V usage is TRBV15 and J usage is TRBJ1-2, with D tentatively TRBD1 (6 bases). V was trimmed by 6 bases and J by 7 bases, leaving 24 bases between them. Germline CDR1 LNHNV, CDR2 YYDKDF (reference sequence). This CDR3 comprises 16 residues.

V is TRBV7-6 and J is TRBJ2-7, with 11 positions matching TRBD1. The germline CDR1 and CDR2 sequences are SGHVS and FNYEAQ. V lost 5 bases to trimming and J lost 3 bases; unmatched junction nucleotides: 9. The CDR3 is 16 amino acids. For the CDR3, the DNA is TGTGCCAGCAGCGTTAAACTGGGACAGGGGGGCTACGAGCAGTACTTC. This translates into CASSVKLGQGGYEQYF.

The chain carries TRBV5-1 and TRBJ1-1, with D maybe TRBD1 (5 bases). CDR1 and CDR2 from the germline V gene are SGHRS and YFSETQ. This CDR3 comprises 13 residues. Trimming shortened V by 2 bases and J by 11 bases, and 16 bases separated the two germline ends. The CDR3 is CASSLSTGLGAFF. CDR3 sequence (DNA): TGCGCCAGCAGCTTAAGTACGGGGCTGGGGGCTTTCTTT.

The V gene is TRBV24-1, the J gene TRBJ2-7, with 9 positions matching TRBD1. This CDR3 region has 18 residues. With 1 base clipped from V and 1 base from J, the junction kept 10 bases outside the gene matches. Germline CDR1 KGHDR, CDR2 SFDVKD. The CDR3 loop is CATSDFLPKGQGSYEQYF. CDR3 sequence (DNA): TGTGCCACCAGTGATTTTTTGCCAAAGGGACAGGGATCCTACGAGCAGTACTTC.

This clonotype was seen a few times. V gene TRBV7-8 combines with J gene TRBJ2-7; D uncertain. The CDR3 totals 16 residues. Trimming pared 5 bases from V and 0 bases from J, leaving 17 bases between. Germline V gene lookup returns CDR1 SGHVS and CDR2 FQNEAQ. The CDR3 protein is CASSPSGLSSSYEQYF. The CDR3 DNA reads TGTGCCAGCAGCCCTTCCGGCCTTTCGAGCTCCTACGAGCAGTACTTC.

The chain recombines TRBV7-4 with TRBJ2-2; D may be TRBD2 (6 bases). The germline gives CDR1 SGHVT, CDR2 SQSDAQ. V lost 5 bases and J lost 2, with 12 bases in between. The CDR3 is 15 residues long. The CDR3 coding sequence is TGTGCCAGCAGCAAGATAGCGGAAAACACCGGGGAGCTGTTTTTT. It is translated as CASSKIAENTGELFF.

This clonotype was counted only a few times. This chain joins TRBV30 and TRBJ1-2, with 7 bases aligning to TRBD1. V trimming: 0 bases; J trimming: 5 bases; junction bases outside the gene matches: 9. Germline V gives CDR1 GTSNPN, CDR2 SVGIG (reference sequence). The length of the CDR3 is 15 residues. This CDR3 reads CAWSVRGQRSYGYTF. For the CDR3, the DNA is TGTGCCTGGAGTGTACGGGGACAGAGGTCTTATGGCTACACCTTC.

V gene TRBV27 combines with J gene TRBJ2-7; possible D gene TRBD1, 6 bases. CDR1 and CDR2 from the germline V gene are MNHEY and SMNVEV (reference sequence). This CDR3 comprises 13 residues. Trimming left V 5 bases short and J 1 base short, with 9 bases between. For the CDR3, the DNA is TGTGCCAGCAGTGGACAGAGTTCCTACGAGCAGTACTTC. Its translation: CASSGQSSYEQYF.

There are many counts of this clonotype. The rearrangement uses TRBV5-1 and TRBJ1-6, with D possibly TRBD1 on 6 matching bases. V was pared by 4 bases and J by 0 bases, with 14 bases between. This CDR3 contains 17 residues. The germline V gene encodes CDR1 SGHRS and CDR2 YFSETQ. CDR3 in DNA: TGCGCCAGCAGCGGAAGGGACACGGCCTCCTATAATTCACCCCTCCACTTT. It is translated as CASSGRDTASYNSPLHF.

The DNA of the CDR3 is TGTGCCAGCAGTGTTCAGGGGAGTTTATACGGGGAGCTGTTTTTT. Protein product: CASSVQGSLYGELFF. The V gene is TRBV12-3 or TRBV12-4, the J gene TRBJ2-2; D may be TRBD1 (6 bases). The CDR3 spans 15 residues. Trimming shortened V by 5 bases and J by 7 bases, and 17 bases separated the two germline ends.

V and J are TRBV9 and TRBJ2-2; perhaps TRBD2 as D (5 bases). Germline assignment: CDR1 SGDLS and CDR2 YYNGEE. The CDR3 consists of 19 residues. V shed 4 bases and J shed 7 bases, with 29 bases lying between them. The CDR3 nucleotides are TGTGCCAGCAGCTTATTTTATGGAGGACGGACCTTGGGCTACGGGGAGCTGTTTTTT. Translated: CASSLFYGGRTLGYGELFF.